Listed below are T cell receptor beta chains from one sample, sequenced in a study of sequential checkpoint blockade in melanoma. Assay: immunoSEQ multiplex PCR; the TCRdb copy retains only in-frame clones and omits some. The sample holds around 1,500 clones; around 25% are singletons and the top ten take about a sixth. The sequences come from tumor tissue (inferred from file names), collected from a patient given nivolumab and ipilimumab in sequence. The receptors shown here come from a human donor with melanoma. Both conserved end residues are part of each CDR3. The order of the fields is D gene, clone size, V gene, J gene, CDR3 DNA, CDR3 protein. A D gene is named only where the DNA matches it firmly. Size is stated for part of the rows, as once, few or many counts, or as a class when the clone is expanded.

d_call: TRBD1
clone_size: .
v_call: TRBV10-1
j_call: TRBJ1-2
cdr3_nt: TGCGCCAGCAGAGACACAGGGGTCTATGGCTACACCTTC
cdr3_aa: CASRDTGVYGYTF

d_call: TRBD1
clone_size: large
v_call: TRBV6-8
j_call: TRBJ2-2
cdr3_nt: TGTGCCAGCAGCCTGACAGGGGGAGTTTTCACCGGGGAGCTGTTTTTT
cdr3_aa: CASSLTGGVFTGELFF

d_call: .
clone_size: .
v_call: TRBV6-8
j_call: TRBJ2-7
cdr3_nt: TGTGCCAGCAGCGTTTCGAGGGGGACCGAGCAGTACTTC
cdr3_aa: CASSVSRGTEQYF

d_call: TRBD1
clone_size: .
v_call: TRBV25-1
j_call: TRBJ2-5
cdr3_nt: TGTGCCAGCAGTGAATGGACAGGGGGAGAGACCCAGTACTTC
cdr3_aa: CASSEWTGGETQYF

d_call: TRBD1
clone_size: few
v_call: TRBV9
j_call: TRBJ1-2
cdr3_nt: TGTGCCAGCGGGACAGAGAACTATGGCTACACCTTC
cdr3_aa: CASGTENYGYTF

d_call: .
clone_size: .
v_call: TRBV6-8
j_call: TRBJ1-1
cdr3_nt: TGTGCCAGCAGGGGGCAAGGTGTTGGACCCACTGAAGCTTTCTTT
cdr3_aa: CASRGQGVGPTEAFF

d_call: .
clone_size: few
v_call: TRBV28
j_call: TRBJ1-5
cdr3_nt: TGTGCCAGCAGACTATACACTCATCAGCCCCAGCATTTT
cdr3_aa: CASRLYTHQPQHF

d_call: TRBD1
clone_size: .
v_call: TRBV6-1
j_call: TRBJ2-5
cdr3_nt: TGTGCCAGCAGTGAAGAAGACAGGGGAAGCCAAGAGACCCAGTACTTC
cdr3_aa: CASSEEDRGSQETQYF

d_call: .
clone_size: .
v_call: TRBV7-6
j_call: TRBJ1-5
cdr3_nt: TGTGCCAGCAGCTTGGGGTCAGGGAATCAGCCCCAGCATTTT
cdr3_aa: CASSLGSGNQPQHF

d_call: .
clone_size: .
v_call: TRBV10-3
j_call: TRBJ1-2
cdr3_nt: TGTGCCATCAGTGAGAGGTCAGATTATGGCTACACCTTC
cdr3_aa: CAISERSDYGYTF

d_call: TRBD1
clone_size: .
v_call: TRBV9
j_call: TRBJ1-2
cdr3_nt: TGTGCCAGCAGTCTGGGACAGCAGTATGGCTACACCTTC
cdr3_aa: CASSLGQQYGYTF

d_call: .
clone_size: .
v_call: TRBV2
j_call: TRBJ1-5
cdr3_nt: TGTGCTTCGCAGGGACCGGGCCAGCCCCAGCATTTT
cdr3_aa: CASQGPGQPQHF

d_call: TRBD2
clone_size: few
v_call: TRBV6-8
j_call: TRBJ2-3
cdr3_nt: TGTGCCAGCAGTGGGTCTAGCGGGGGGCACACAGATACGCAGTATTTT
cdr3_aa: CASSGSSGGHTDTQYF

d_call: .
clone_size: .
v_call: TRBV2
j_call: TRBJ1-2
cdr3_nt: TGTGCCAGCAGTGTGAAAACGGGAGCTAACTATGGCTACACCTTC
cdr3_aa: CASSVKTGANYGYTF

d_call: TRBD1
clone_size: few
v_call: TRBV28
j_call: TRBJ1-2
cdr3_nt: TGTGCCAGCAGTGGATCGAGGCAGGGGGCCGTTGGCTACACCTTC
cdr3_aa: CASSGSRQGAVGYTF

d_call: .
clone_size: medium-sized
v_call: TRBV7-1
j_call: TRBJ1-4
cdr3_nt: TGTGCCAGCAGCCCCTGGGACGATGAAAAACTGTTTTTT
cdr3_aa: CASSPWDDEKLFF

d_call: .
clone_size: few
v_call: TRBV11-3
j_call: TRBJ2-6
cdr3_nt: TGTGCCAGCATTCCTTGGGGCCAGGGGCCTTATGCTGGGGCCAACGTCCTGACTTTC
cdr3_aa: CASIPWGQGPYAGANVLTF

d_call: TRBD1
clone_size: .
v_call: TRBV19
j_call: TRBJ1-3
cdr3_nt: TGTGCCAGCCGACAGGGTGCTGGAAACACCATATATTTT
cdr3_aa: CASRQGAGNTIYF

d_call: .
clone_size: medium-sized
v_call: TRBV6-8
j_call: TRBJ2-5
cdr3_nt: TGTGCCAGCAGCCGGAGTGCAGAGACCCAGTACTTC
cdr3_aa: CASSRSAETQYF

d_call: .
clone_size: .
v_call: TRBV12-5
j_call: TRBJ1-3
cdr3_nt: TGTGCCAGCACAAACAGGGTAGCCGGAAACACCATATATTTT
cdr3_aa: CASTNRVAGNTIYF

d_call: TRBD1
clone_size: few
v_call: TRBV28
j_call: TRBJ1-4
cdr3_nt: TGTGCCAGCAGTACCCCCGGGACAGGGGTTGAAAAACTGTTTTTT
cdr3_aa: CASSTPGTGVEKLFF

d_call: TRBD1
clone_size: .
v_call: TRBV9
j_call: TRBJ1-1
cdr3_nt: TGTGCCAGCAGCGTGGACAGGGCAAACACTGAAGCTTTCTTT
cdr3_aa: CASSVDRANTEAFF

d_call: TRBD2
clone_size: .
v_call: TRBV10-3
j_call: TRBJ2-2
cdr3_nt: TGTGCCATCAGTGAGCGGGGGGTGGCCGGGGAGCTGTTTTTT
cdr3_aa: CAISERGVAGELFF

d_call: .
clone_size: large
v_call: TRBV10-3
j_call: TRBJ1-4
cdr3_nt: TGTGCCATCAGTGAGTCGACCGGGGGTGGTGAAAAACTGTTTTTT
cdr3_aa: CAISESTGGGEKLFF

d_call: .
clone_size: medium-sized
v_call: TRBV9
j_call: TRBJ1-6
cdr3_nt: TGTGCCAGCAGCGCCGCCGGGATAGGGAATTCACCCCTCCACTTT
cdr3_aa: CASSAAGIGNSPLHF

d_call: TRBD1
clone_size: .
v_call: TRBV6-8
j_call: TRBJ1-4
cdr3_nt: TGTGCCAGCAGGATACAGGGGCCTAATGAAAAACTGTTTTTT
cdr3_aa: CASRIQGPNEKLFF

d_call: .
clone_size: few
v_call: TRBV15
j_call: TRBJ2-5
cdr3_nt: TGTGCCACCAGCAGAGATAAGGGGCAAGAGACCCAGTACTTC
cdr3_aa: CATSRDKGQETQYF

d_call: .
clone_size: few
v_call: TRBV12-5
j_call: TRBJ1-4
cdr3_nt: TGTGCCAGCACCCTAAATCGGGGTGAAAAACTGTTTTTT
cdr3_aa: CASTLNRGEKLFF

d_call: .
clone_size: medium-sized
v_call: TRBV6-8
j_call: TRBJ1-1
cdr3_nt: TGTGCCAGCAGTTACGAGGCAGACACTGAAGCTTTCTTT
cdr3_aa: CASSYEADTEAFF

d_call: TRBD1
clone_size: .
v_call: TRBV30
j_call: TRBJ1-1
cdr3_nt: TGTGCCCGACAGGGGAGAACTGAAGCTTTCTTT
cdr3_aa: CARQGRTEAFF

d_call: TRBD1
clone_size: .
v_call: TRBV11-3
j_call: TRBJ1-2
cdr3_nt: TGTGCCAGCAGCAGGATACAGGGGGCATCTACTAACTATGGCTACACCTTC
cdr3_aa: CASSRIQGASTNYGYTF

d_call: TRBD1
clone_size: few
v_call: TRBV6-8
j_call: TRBJ1-5
cdr3_nt: TGTGCCAGCAGTGACAGGGTAAGCAATCAGCCCCAGCATTTT
cdr3_aa: CASSDRVSNQPQHF

d_call: .
clone_size: few
v_call: TRBV6-8
j_call: TRBJ2-1
cdr3_nt: TGTGCCAGCAGTTACTCCCCGCCGACCTCCTACAATGAGCAGTTCTTC
cdr3_aa: CASSYSPPTSYNEQFF

d_call: .
clone_size: few
v_call: TRBV9
j_call: TRBJ1-3
cdr3_nt: TGTGCCAGCAGCGTAGAATCTACTGGAAACACCATATATTTT
cdr3_aa: CASSVESTGNTIYF

d_call: .
clone_size: .
v_call: TRBV29-1
j_call: TRBJ2-3
cdr3_nt: TGCAGCGTCGCGGGACAGAAGGCAACAGATACGCAGTATTTT
cdr3_aa: CSVAGQKATDTQYF

d_call: TRBD1
clone_size: medium-sized
v_call: TRBV11-3
j_call: TRBJ1-6
cdr3_nt: TGTGCCAGCAGGGAGTCTGGGACAGGGGGTTTGGGGTCACCCCTCCACTTT
cdr3_aa: CASRESGTGGLGSPLHF

d_call: .
clone_size: .
v_call: TRBV6-8
j_call: TRBJ2-7
cdr3_nt: TGTGCCGGAAGAGCAGGGATCGGCCCCTACGAGCAGTACTTC
cdr3_aa: CAGRAGIGPYEQYF

d_call: TRBD2
clone_size: medium-sized
v_call: TRBV11-3
j_call: TRBJ2-3
cdr3_nt: TGTGCCAGCAGCTTGAGTCCTAGCGGGGGAGATACGCAGTATTTT
cdr3_aa: CASSLSPSGGDTQYF

d_call: .
clone_size: large
v_call: TRBV6-8
j_call: TRBJ2-6
cdr3_nt: TGTGCCAGCAGACAAGACATTCCTGGGGCCAACGTCCTGACTTTC
cdr3_aa: CASRQDIPGANVLTF

d_call: .
clone_size: .
v_call: TRBV19
j_call: TRBJ1-2
cdr3_nt: TGTGCCAGTAGTCGGACAGAGGAGTATGGCTACACCTTC
cdr3_aa: CASSRTEEYGYTF

d_call: .
clone_size: .
v_call: TRBV30
j_call: TRBJ2-7
cdr3_nt: TGTGCCTGGAGGAGGGGGAGGCACGAGCAGTACTTC
cdr3_aa: CAWRRGRHEQYF

d_call: .
clone_size: few
v_call: TRBV9
j_call: TRBJ1-2
cdr3_nt: TGTGCCAGCGCCGCCCCTACGGGCTATGGCTACACCTTC
cdr3_aa: CASAAPTGYGYTF